This T cell receptor beta chain originates from a study of patients and donors after allogeneic stem cell transplantation. TCRdb independently ran MiXCR on the RT-PCR reads; one entry per CDR3 protein. In the table there are about a million distinct CDR3 sequences, roughly 18% of which are singletons. Germline lookup yields CDR1 SGHRS and CDR2 YFSETQ. V lost 0 bases and J lost 0, with 12 bases in between. This CDR3 spans 16 amino acids. The sequence came from a human donor who was either an allogeneic HSCT recipient or a stem cell or donor lymphocyte infusion donor (not recorded which). It is not recorded whose cells these are; they may come from a transplant donor. Material: blood, either unsorted or a sorted T cell fraction (not recorded which). This chain uses TRBV5-1 with TRBJ1-1; no clear D gene. The chain's CDR3 is CASSLEGRVMNTEAFF. CDR3 nucleotides: TGCGCCAGCAGCTTGGAGGGTCGGGTGATGAACACTGAAGCTTTCTTT. Full variable domain (remainder filled in from reference TRBV5-1 and TRBJ1-1): KAGVTQTPRYLIKTRGQQVTLSCSPISGHRSVSWYQQTPGQGLQFLFEYFSETQRNKGNFPGRFSGRQFSNSRSEMNVSTLELGDSALYLCASSLEGRVMNTEAFFGQGTRLTVV.